Below, one T cell receptor beta chain is given with its context. The sample comes from a study of PD-L1 blockade in urothelial cancer. Across the whole study: Twenty-five of 29 patients were males with bladder-origin urothelial cancer.

Profiling relied on immunoSEQ multiplex PCR, and the TCRdb table lists in-frame clones only, not all of them. The sample lists about 43,000 clones, 83% occurring once. Time point of the sample: peripheral blood 6 weeks after treatment start. The CDR3 has 15 residues. Trimming took 5 bases from V and 0 from J, leaving 13 bases between them. Germline CDR1 reads MNHEY; CDR2 reads SMNVEV (reference sequence). The source of this sequence is a man aged 55 to 70 with urothelial cancer. This sequence joins TRBV27 and TRBJ1-2; D remains unclear. Specimen: PBMCs, collected around atezolizumab (anti-PD-L1) treatment. The CDR3 sequence is CASSPNGLANYGYTF. The CDR3 DNA follows: TGTGCCAGCAGTCCCAACGGGTTAGCTAACTATGGCTACACCTTC.